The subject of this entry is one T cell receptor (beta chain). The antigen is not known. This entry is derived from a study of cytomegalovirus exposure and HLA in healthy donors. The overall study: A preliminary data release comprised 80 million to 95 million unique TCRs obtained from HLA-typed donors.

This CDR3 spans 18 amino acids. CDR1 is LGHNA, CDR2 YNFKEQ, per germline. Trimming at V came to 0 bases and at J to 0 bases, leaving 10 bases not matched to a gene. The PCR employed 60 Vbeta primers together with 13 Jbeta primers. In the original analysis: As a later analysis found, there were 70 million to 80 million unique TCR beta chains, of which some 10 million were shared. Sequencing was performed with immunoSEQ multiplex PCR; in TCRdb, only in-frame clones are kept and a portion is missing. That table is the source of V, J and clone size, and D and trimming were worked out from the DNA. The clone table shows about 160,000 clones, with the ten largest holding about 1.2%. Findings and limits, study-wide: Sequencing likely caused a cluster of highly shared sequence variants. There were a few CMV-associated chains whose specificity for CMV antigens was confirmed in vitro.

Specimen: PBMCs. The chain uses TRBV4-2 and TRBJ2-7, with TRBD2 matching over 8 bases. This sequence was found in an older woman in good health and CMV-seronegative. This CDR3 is CASSQDLVAGGLSYEQYF. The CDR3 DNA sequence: TGTGCCAGCAGCCAAGATCTTGTTGCGGGGGGCCTCTCCTACGAGCAGTACTTC.